These 9 T cell receptor beta chains came from one sample sequenced in a study of blood T cell repertoires in COVID-19. Some clones are missing from TCRdb's copy, which holds only in-frame ones; the method was immunoSEQ multiplex PCR. The sample holds more than 250,000 clones, roughly 85% seen once. The specimen was peripheral blood. The receptors shown here come from a man between 50 and 59 years old with active or convalescent COVID-19.

The rearrangement uses TRBV18 and TRBJ1-2; D is uncertain. The CDR3 sequence is 14 residues long. Trimming took 5 bases from V and 8 from J, leaving 18 bases between them. CDR1 and CDR2 from the germline V gene are KGHSH and LQKENI. CDR3 sequence: CASSSGPNLGGYTF. For the CDR3, the DNA is TGTGCCAGCTCAAGCGGGCCTAACCTAGGAGGCTACACCTTC.

V and J are TRBV4-3 and TRBJ1-2; weak D call: TRBD1 (6 bases). Germline CDR1 is LGHNA and CDR2 is YSLEER. V gave up 0 bases and J gave up 4 bases, with 21 bases separating them. This CDR3 comprises 18 residues. The CDR3 DNA sequence: TGCGCCAGCAGCCAAGATGGGGACAACGAATACCCCCTCTATGGCTACACCTTC. Encoded protein: CASSQDGDNEYPLYGYTF.

This rearrangement joins TRBV9 to TRBJ1-1, with 7 bases lining up with TRBD1. The CDR3 contains 15 residues. Germline CDR1 and CDR2: SGDLS and YYNGEE. The trim removed 4 bases at V and 3 bases at J, leaving 9 bases unmatched. The CDR3 sequence is CASSPRGQLDTEAFF. For the CDR3, the DNA is TGTGCCAGCAGCCCTAGGGGGCAGCTCGACACTGAAGCTTTCTTT.

The rearrangement joins TRBV16 to TRBJ1-4; D gene ambiguous. V lost 0 bases to trimming and J lost 4 bases, with 6 bases between them. The CDR3 runs to 14 residues. From germline, CDR1 is KGHSY and CDR2 FQNENV. The CDR3 DNA reads as TGTGCCAGCAGCCAATCGAGAAATAATGAAAAACTGTTTTTT. It encodes CASSQSRNNEKLFF.

V and J are TRBV19 and TRBJ1-1, with TRBD1 matching 7 bases. Germline trimming cut 10 bases from V and 1 base from J; bases unmatched to any gene: 9. Germline V lookup: CDR1 LNHDA, CDR2 SQIVND (reference sequence). The CDR3 is 14 amino acids. CDR3 bases: TGTGCCACAACGGGAGGGACAGCGAACACTGAAGCTTTCTTT. This gives the protein CATTGGTANTEAFF.

This rearrangement joins TRBV10-2 to TRBJ2-6; D remains ambiguous. V was clipped by 6 bases and J by 2 bases, with 5 bases between them. The CDR3 has 13 residues. The V gene's germline CDR1 is WSHSY and CDR2 SAAADI. In DNA form, the CDR3 reads TGCGCCAGCAGGGGCCCTGGGGCCAACGTCCTGACTTTC. This codes for CASRGPGANVLTF.

This chain uses TRBV7-2 with TRBJ2-5; 11 nucleotides agree with TRBD2. The CDR3 runs 16 residues. The J segment lost 5 bases and the V segment lost 5 bases, leaving 10 bases of the junction unmatched. Germline lookup yields CDR1 SGHTA and CDR2 FQGNSA. The CDR3: CASSTRTSGSGETQYF. For the CDR3, the DNA is TGTGCCAGCAGCACGCGGACTAGCGGGTCCGGGGAGACCCAGTACTTC.

V gene TRBV20-1 combines with J gene TRBJ1-1; no clear D. V lost 8 bases, J lost 3 bases, and 10 bases lay in between. In germline, CDR1 is DFQATT, CDR2 SNEGSKA (reference sequence). The CDR3 length is 11 residues. CDR3 protein: CSFFRDTEAFF. The DNA of the CDR3 is TGCAGTTTCTTCCGGGACACTGAAGCTTTCTTT.

This chain links TRBV28 with TRBJ1-2; unclear D gene. V lost 2 bases and J lost 8, with 18 bases in between. The CDR3 is 15 residues long. CDR1 MDHEN and CDR2 SYDVKM come from the germline V gene. The CDR3, as DNA: TGTGCCAGCAGTTTAGCGGCCCGATCTCTTTCGGGCTACACCTTC. Translated: CASSLAARSLSGYTF.